The rows below give T cell receptor beta chains drawn from one sample of a study of cytomegalovirus exposure and HLA in healthy donors. Repertoires were generated with immunoSEQ multiplex PCR, while TCRdb's copy carries only in-frame clones and drops some. The sample has 85,000 to 130,000 clones; about 79% are singletons. The sample consisted of PBMCs. These TCRs come from a female donor in good health and CMV-seropositive. The CDR3 runs from the conserved cysteine through the conserved F or W. D genes are given only for firm matches. Not every row has a clone size; where given, it reads once, few, many or a size class.

d_call: -
cdr3_length: 15
clone_size: -
v_call: TRBV6-5
j_call: TRBJ2-2
cdr3_nt: TGTGCCAGCAGCCTGCGGGGGCCGAACACCGGGGAGCTGTTTTTT
cdr3_aa: CASSLRGPNTGELFF

d_call: TRBD2
cdr3_length: 16
clone_size: once
v_call: TRBV5-6
j_call: TRBJ2-2
cdr3_nt: TGTGCCAGCAGCTTGCGGACTAGCGGGAGAAGCGGGGAGCTGTTTTTT
cdr3_aa: CASSLRTSGRSGELFF

d_call: -
cdr3_length: 13
clone_size: -
v_call: TRBV4-1
j_call: TRBJ2-7
cdr3_nt: TGCGCCAGCAGCCAAGGATTAGGGGACGAGCAGTACTTC
cdr3_aa: CASSQGLGDEQYF

d_call: -
cdr3_length: 13
clone_size: -
v_call: TRBV4-1
j_call: TRBJ2-5
cdr3_nt: TGCGCCAGCAGCCAAGGGCAGTTAGAGACCCAGTACTTC
cdr3_aa: CASSQGQLETQYF

d_call: -
cdr3_length: 15
clone_size: few
v_call: TRBV11-2
j_call: TRBJ1-4
cdr3_nt: TGTGCCAGCAGCAAACGGACAGCCCCTAATGAAAAACTGTTTTTT
cdr3_aa: CASSKRTAPNEKLFF

d_call: -
cdr3_length: 14
clone_size: -
v_call: TRBV27
j_call: TRBJ1-2
cdr3_nt: TGTGCCAGCAGCCCCAGCGTCGGCCCCTATGGCTACACCTTC
cdr3_aa: CASSPSVGPYGYTF

d_call: TRBD1
cdr3_length: 14
clone_size: few
v_call: TRBV5-1
j_call: TRBJ2-7
cdr3_nt: TGCGCCAGCAGCTTGGCCGCAGGGGGATACGAGCAGTACTTC
cdr3_aa: CASSLAAGGYEQYF

d_call: TRBD2
cdr3_length: 14
clone_size: -
v_call: TRBV7-9
j_call: TRBJ2-5
cdr3_nt: TGTGCCAGCAGCCGACTAGCGGGGGGAGAGACCCAGTACTTC
cdr3_aa: CASSRLAGGETQYF

d_call: TRBD1
cdr3_length: 15
clone_size: -
v_call: TRBV4-3
j_call: TRBJ2-7
cdr3_nt: TGCGCCAGCAGCCAGGCTGAAGAGGGGGCCCACGAGCAGTACTTC
cdr3_aa: CASSQAEEGAHEQYF

d_call: TRBD2
cdr3_length: 14
clone_size: -
v_call: TRBV7-2
j_call: TRBJ2-1
cdr3_nt: TGTGCCAGCAGCTTAGTTCCCCTAGCGGGGTGGTGGTTCTTC
cdr3_aa: CASSLVPLAGWWFF

d_call: -
cdr3_length: 12
clone_size: -
v_call: TRBV10-3
j_call: TRBJ1-4
cdr3_nt: TGTGCCATCAGAGGGGTAGGGGAAAAACTGTTTTTT
cdr3_aa: CAIRGVGEKLFF

d_call: -
cdr3_length: 13
clone_size: -
v_call: TRBV5-1
j_call: TRBJ2-5
cdr3_nt: TGCGCCAGCAGCCAGGGCGATCAAGAGACCCAGTACTTC
cdr3_aa: CASSQGDQETQYF

d_call: -
cdr3_length: 15
clone_size: -
v_call: TRBV29-1
j_call: TRBJ1-2
cdr3_nt: TGCAGCGTTTACCTGTCAGGGCAGAGGCGAAGGGGCTACACCTTC
cdr3_aa: CSVYLSGQRRRGYTF

d_call: TRBD2
cdr3_length: 15
clone_size: -
v_call: TRBV4-3
j_call: TRBJ2-3
cdr3_nt: TGCGCCAGCAGCCAAGATCGGCTAGCGGGGAATACGCAGTATTTT
cdr3_aa: CASSQDRLAGNTQYF

d_call: TRBD2
cdr3_length: 21
clone_size: -
v_call: TRBV2
j_call: TRBJ2-3
cdr3_nt: TGTGCCAGCAGTTTTACCTATACGGGACTAGCGGGAGGGCCAGGCACAGATACGCAGTATTTT
cdr3_aa: CASSFTYTGLAGGPGTDTQYF

d_call: -
cdr3_length: 13
clone_size: -
v_call: TRBV5-1
j_call: TRBJ2-5
cdr3_nt: TGCGCCAGCAGCCCCGGACTGCAAGAGACCCAGTACTTC
cdr3_aa: CASSPGLQETQYF

d_call: TRBD1
cdr3_length: 15
clone_size: -
v_call: TRBV6-1
j_call: TRBJ2-7
cdr3_nt: TGTGCCAGCAGTGGGGGACAGGGGGGCCCCTACGAGCAGTACTTC
cdr3_aa: CASSGGQGGPYEQYF

d_call: -
cdr3_length: 12
clone_size: -
v_call: TRBV11-2
j_call: TRBJ1-3
cdr3_nt: TGTGCCAGCAGCTTAGCAGGAAACACCATATATTTT
cdr3_aa: CASSLAGNTIYF

d_call: TRBD1
cdr3_length: 15
clone_size: -
v_call: TRBV9
j_call: TRBJ2-7
cdr3_nt: TGTGCCAGCAGCGTAGCAACAGGGGCAACCTACGAGCAGTACTTC
cdr3_aa: CASSVATGATYEQYF

d_call: -
cdr3_length: 15
clone_size: -
v_call: TRBV7-2
j_call: TRBJ2-5
cdr3_nt: TGTGCCAGCAGCTTAGACGCAACAAGAGGGGAGACCCAGTACTTC
cdr3_aa: CASSLDATRGETQYF

d_call: -
cdr3_length: 13
clone_size: few
v_call: TRBV11-2
j_call: TRBJ2-7
cdr3_nt: TGTGCCAGCAGCTTAGATCAGATGGACGAGCAGTACTTC
cdr3_aa: CASSLDQMDEQYF

d_call: -
cdr3_length: 14
clone_size: -
v_call: TRBV10-2
j_call: TRBJ1-1
cdr3_nt: TGCGCCAGCAAAAGACAGGAACAAGGCACTGAAGCTTTCTTT
cdr3_aa: CASKRQEQGTEAFF

d_call: -
cdr3_length: 15
clone_size: -
v_call: TRBV27
j_call: TRBJ2-7
cdr3_nt: TGTGCCAGCAGTCGCTACCCTCAGGGCCCCTACGAGCAGTACTTC
cdr3_aa: CASSRYPQGPYEQYF

d_call: -
cdr3_length: 13
clone_size: -
v_call: TRBV6-1
j_call: TRBJ1-5
cdr3_nt: TGTGCCAGCATTGAGGGGGGGAGGCAGCCCCAGCATTTT
cdr3_aa: CASIEGGRQPQHF

d_call: TRBD1
cdr3_length: 16
clone_size: -
v_call: TRBV30
j_call: TRBJ1-2
cdr3_nt: TGTGCCTGGGTTGGCAGGGGGCGCCGAGGGGTCTATGGCTACACCTTC
cdr3_aa: CAWVGRGRRGVYGYTF

d_call: -
cdr3_length: 15
clone_size: -
v_call: TRBV7-2
j_call: TRBJ2-1
cdr3_nt: TGTGCCAGCACTAGGGGCAGCCAAGGATACAATGAGCAGTTCTTC
cdr3_aa: CASTRGSQGYNEQFF

d_call: TRBD1
cdr3_length: 15
clone_size: -
v_call: TRBV12-5
j_call: TRBJ2-3
cdr3_nt: TGTGCTAGTGGGTCGGGACAGGGGGTTTCAGATACGCAGTATTTT
cdr3_aa: CASGSGQGVSDTQYF

d_call: -
cdr3_length: 13
clone_size: -
v_call: TRBV29-1
j_call: TRBJ1-1
cdr3_nt: TGCAGCGTTGAAGATCAAAGAGGCACTGAAGCTTTCTTT
cdr3_aa: CSVEDQRGTEAFF

d_call: TRBD1
cdr3_length: 14
clone_size: -
v_call: TRBV4-3
j_call: TRBJ1-2
cdr3_nt: TGCGCCAGCAGCCAAGATGCAGGGGGCGCCAGCTACACCTTC
cdr3_aa: CASSQDAGGASYTF

d_call: -
cdr3_length: 13
clone_size: -
v_call: TRBV5-1
j_call: TRBJ1-1
cdr3_nt: TGCGCCAGCAGCCTGGGGGCACTCACTGAAGCTTTCTTT
cdr3_aa: CASSLGALTEAFF

d_call: TRBD1
cdr3_length: 13
clone_size: -
v_call: TRBV19
j_call: TRBJ1-2
cdr3_nt: TGTGCCAGCGGACAGGGTTTGGGCATTGGCTACACCTTC
cdr3_aa: CASGQGLGIGYTF